This paragraph covers one TCR beta chain sequence. After removal of 5 bases from V and 4 bases from J, the junction contained 11 bases not matched to a gene. Germline V gene lookup returns CDR1 SGHTA and CDR2 FQGNSA. This CDR3 has 15 residues. Clones were read by immunoSEQ multiplex PCR, and TCRdb kept only the in-frame ones, dropping some. Among roughly 2,500,000 clones listed, roughly 93% were seen once. These data belong to a study of shared clonotypes between healthy human individuals. The TCR sequence derives from a man younger than 30 in good health. Some clones in this sample may be carry-over from other donors' samples. Sequenced material: naive CD4+ T cells from PBMCs. Subset in this sample: CD45RA+ positively selected. The gene calls are TRBV7-2 and TRBJ2-7; 7 positions match TRBD1. This chain's CDR3 is CASSLSEGAWYEQYF. The DNA of the CDR3 is TGTGCCAGCAGCCTTAGTGAGGGGGCGTGGTACGAGCAGTACTTC.